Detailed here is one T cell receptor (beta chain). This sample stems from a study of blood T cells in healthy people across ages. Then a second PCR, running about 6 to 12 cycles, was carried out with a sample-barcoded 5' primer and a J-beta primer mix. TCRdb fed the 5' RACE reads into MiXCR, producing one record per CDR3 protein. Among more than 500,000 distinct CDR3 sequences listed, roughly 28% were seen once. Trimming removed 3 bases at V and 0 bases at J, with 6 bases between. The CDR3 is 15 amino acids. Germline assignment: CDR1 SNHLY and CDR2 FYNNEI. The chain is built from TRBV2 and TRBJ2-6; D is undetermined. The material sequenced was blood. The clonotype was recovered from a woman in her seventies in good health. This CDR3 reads CASSELFSGANVLTF. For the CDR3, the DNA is TGTGCCAGCAGTGAGCTGTTCTCTGGGGCCAACGTCCTGACTTTC. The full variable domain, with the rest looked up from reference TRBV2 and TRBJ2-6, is EPEVTQTPSHQVTQMGQEVILRCVPISNHLYFYWYRQILGQKVEFLVSFYNNEISEKSEIFDDQFSVERPDGSNFTLKIRSTKLEDSAMYFCASSELFSGANVLTFGAGSRLTVL.